This T cell receptor (beta chain) was retrieved from a study of cytomegalovirus exposure and HLA in healthy donors. The PCR contained 60 Vbeta and 13 Jbeta primers. Libraries were prepared by immunoSEQ multiplex PCR; TCRdb keeps only in-frame clonotypes and omits some of them. The table includes some 160,000 clones, around four fifths detected once. J gave up 4 bases and V 5 bases, and 7 bases lay outside the gene matches. CDR3 length equals 14 residues. Germline V gene data show CDR1 as SEHNR and CDR2 as FQNEAQ (reference sequence). The receptor was isolated from a boy under 10 years old in good health and CMV-seronegative. This chain uses TRBV7-9 with TRBJ1-1, with TRBD1 identical over 7 bases. The sequencing sample was made of PBMCs. The chain's CDR3 is CASSPQGVSTEAFF. CDR3 sequence (DNA): TGTGCCAGCAGCCCCCAGGGGGTCAGCACTGAAGCTTTCTTT.